These 30 T cell receptor beta chains were all obtained from the same sample, sequenced in a study of blood T cell repertoires in COVID-19. The protocol was immunoSEQ multiplex PCR, while the TCRdb copy is restricted to in-frame clones and leaves out a portion. The table shows around 80,000 clones, with around 87% occurring only once. The sample consisted of peripheral blood. The receptors were sampled from a man older than 75 with active or convalescent COVID-19.

This clone was picked up a small number of times. The rearrangement uses TRBV7-9 and TRBJ2-5, with 9 bases fitting TRBD2. The CDR3 runs 18 residues. V dropped 1 base and J dropped 2; count of bases not matched to a gene: 11. Germline values: CDR1 SEHNR, CDR2 FQNEAQ (reference sequence). CDR3: CASSLGGAGTSLQETQYF. The CDR3 DNA follows: TGTGCCAGCAGCTTAGGGGGAGCCGGGACTAGCCTACAAGAGACCCAGTACTTC.

The V call is TRBV7-2, the J call TRBJ2-1, with 14 bases matching TRBD2. Per the germline V gene, CDR1 is SGHTA and CDR2 is FQGNSA. CDR3 length equals 18 residues. J was trimmed by 7 bases and V by 3 bases; bases with no gene match: 11. CDR3 sequence: CASSLMTSGGDTINEQFF. In DNA form, the CDR3 reads TGTGCCAGCAGCTTGATGACTAGCGGGGGGGATACTATTAATGAGCAGTTCTTC.

The V call is TRBV9, the J call TRBJ2-1, with 8 bases aligning to TRBD2. CDR1 and CDR2 from the germline V gene are SGDLS and YYNGEE. The CDR3 is 15 residues long. Losses at the gene ends were 1 base for V and 3 bases for J; bases not matched to a gene: 3. In nucleotides, the CDR3 is TGTGCCAGCAGCGTATTCGGGGGGGACTACAATGAGCAGTTCTTC. Its protein is CASSVFGGDYNEQFF.

This clone was picked up a small number of times. The chain recombines TRBV9 with TRBJ1-5, with 7 bases fitting TRBD1. Germline loops: CDR1 SGDLS, CDR2 YYNGEE. J lost 2 bases, V lost 2 bases, and 4 bases had no gene match. The CDR3 runs 15 residues. The CDR3 loop is CASSVGRGGNQPQHF. The CDR3 bases are TGTGCCAGCAGCGTGGGCAGGGGGGGCAATCAGCCCCAGCATTTT.

This chain joins TRBV5-1 and TRBJ1-2, with 7 positions matching TRBD1. The CDR3 length is 14 residues. The V gene end was trimmed by 5 bases and the J gene end by 4 bases; junction bases not matched to a gene: 8. Germline lookup yields CDR1 SGHRS and CDR2 YFSETQ. The DNA for the CDR3 is TGCGCCAGCAGACGAGGGACAGTCGGCTATGGCTACACCTTC. As protein: CASRRGTVGYGYTF.

This clone turned up a few times. V usage is TRBV5-6 and J usage is TRBJ1-2; D remains unclear. V was shortened by 1 base and J by 4 bases, with 8 bases between the two germline ends. Germline CDR1 and CDR2: SGHDT and YYEEEE. CDR3 length equals 13 residues. The CDR3 coding sequence is TGTGCCAGCAGCTTGACTGGGAGCTATGGCTACACCTTC. The encoded protein is CASSLTGSYGYTF.

V and J are TRBV24-1 and TRBJ2-2; TRBD1 agrees at 7 bases. The germline CDR1 and CDR2 sequences are KGHDR and SFDVKD. The CDR3 has 15 residues. J lost 5 bases, V lost 3 bases, and 5 bases had no gene match. For the CDR3, the DNA is TGTGCCACCAGTGATCCAAGACAGGGAACCGGGGAGCTGTTTTTT. Encoded protein: CATSDPRQGTGELFF.

This clone was detected a few times. The chain joins TRBV19 to TRBJ1-4; D perhaps matches TRBD1 (6 bases). The CDR3 loop spans 15 amino acids. With 3 bases removed from V and 4 bases from J, the gap between germline ends came to 12 bases. CDR1 LNHDA and CDR2 SQIVND come from the germline V gene (reference sequence). The CDR3 DNA sequence: TGTGCCAGTAGTATCAGGGGCGTTAATAATGAAAAACTGTTTTTT. Protein product: CASSIRGVNNEKLFF.

This clone came up once. The rearrangement joins TRBV5-4 to TRBJ2-3; D possibly corresponds to TRBD2 (5 bases). The CDR3 contains 14 residues. V lost 4 bases, J lost 3 bases, and 12 bases lay in between. Germline V gene data show CDR1 as SGHNT and CDR2 as YYREEE (reference sequence). This chain's CDR3 is CASSLRSGTDTQYF. Written as DNA, the CDR3 is TGTGCCAGCAGCCTCAGATCGGGGACAGATACGCAGTATTTT.

The CDR3 bases are TGCGCCAGCAGTGAGTCCGGGAGGGGTGAGCAGTTCTTC. The encoded protein is CASSESGRGEQFF. V gene TRBV10-1 combines with J gene TRBJ2-1; 8 bases are shared with TRBD2. Trimming took 0 bases from V and 9 from J; bases not matched to a gene: 1. Germline CDR1 WNHNN, CDR2 SYGVQD (reference sequence). The CDR3 has 13 amino acids.

This clone came up a few times. This chain links TRBV6-5 with TRBJ1-6; 7 bases fit TRBD1. With 4 bases clipped from V and 7 bases from J, the junction kept 7 bases outside the gene matches. Germline V gives CDR1 MNHEY, CDR2 SVGAGI. CDR3 size: 15 residues. CDR3 sequence reads: CASSSDRARNSPLHF. CDR3 nucleotide sequence: TGTGCCAGCAGTTCAGACAGGGCGCGAAATTCACCCCTCCACTTT.

This chain links TRBV28 with TRBJ2-1; TRBD1 matches 7 bases. CDR3 length: 13 amino acids. Germline lookup yields CDR1 MDHEN and CDR2 SYDVKM. V lost 6 bases, J lost 10 bases, and 9 bases stayed unmatched. The DNA for the CDR3 is TGTGCCAGCAGCCTACCTCACAGGGGAGAGCAGTTCTTC. Its translation: CASSLPHRGEQFF.

V gene TRBV5-1 combines with J gene TRBJ1-1; TRBD1 might be the D (6 bases). CDR3 length: 15 residues. Trimming shortened V by 0 bases and J by 7 bases, and 16 bases separated the two germline ends. Germline V gene lookup returns CDR1 SGHRS and CDR2 YFSETQ. CDR3 protein: CASSLATGGLVEAFF. The CDR3 DNA is TGCGCCAGCAGCTTGGCCACCGGGGGGCTGGTTGAAGCTTTCTTT.

V and J are TRBV29-1 and TRBJ1-1, with 7 bases fitting TRBD1. CDR1 and CDR2 from the germline V gene are SQVTM and ANQGSEA. The CDR3 loop spans 13 amino acids. Germline trimming cut 7 bases from V and 1 base from J; bases unmatched to any gene: 6. The CDR3 region is CSARTGPNTEAFF. The CDR3 nucleotides read TGCAGCGCCCGGACAGGACCGAACACTGAAGCTTTCTTT.

The chain couples TRBV6-1 to TRBJ2-1, with 7 bases fitting TRBD2. Germline V gene lookup returns CDR1 MNHNS and CDR2 SASEGT. After removal of 0 bases from V and 8 bases from J, the junction contained 7 bases not matched to a gene. CDR3 size: 15 residues. CDR3 sequence: CASSEASGYSHEQFF. The CDR3 nucleotides are TGTGCCAGCAGTGAAGCTAGCGGGTATTCCCATGAGCAGTTCTTC.

Sample share makes this clone medium-sized. This sequence joins TRBV20-1 and TRBJ1-5; 10 positions match TRBD1. Germline CDR1 reads DFQATT; CDR2 reads SNEGSKA (reference sequence). The CDR3 sequence is 15 residues long. After removal of 4 bases from V and 3 bases from J, the junction contained 6 bases not matched to a gene. In DNA, the CDR3 is TGCAGTGCTATTGACAGGGGGCAGGCCAATCAGCCCCAGCATTTT. As protein: CSAIDRGQANQPQHF.

The chain recombines TRBV7-6 with TRBJ1-6; D might be TRBD1 (5 bases). The V end lost 1 base, the J end lost 7 bases, and 8 bases lay between the germline ends. The germline CDR1 and CDR2 sequences are SGHVS and FNYEAQ. The CDR3 consists of 14 residues. CDR3 sequence: CASSLVQGNSPLHF. The CDR3 DNA reads TGTGCCAGCAGCTTAGTGCAGGGAAATTCACCCCTCCACTTT.

The chain carries TRBV11-2 and TRBJ2-1; TRBD1 agrees at 7 bases. The CDR3 runs 14 residues. The V gene end was trimmed by 5 bases and the J gene end by 7 bases; junction bases not matched to a gene: 8. Per the germline V gene, CDR1 is SGHAT and CDR2 is FQNNGV. The CDR3: CASSPSTGVNEQFF. The CDR3 DNA sequence: TGTGCCAGCAGCCCTTCCACAGGGGTAAATGAGCAGTTCTTC.

The chain is built from TRBV24-1 and TRBJ2-4; tentatively, D is TRBD2 (6 bases). Germline V gene data show CDR1 as KGHDR and CDR2 as SFDVKD. The CDR3 consists of 15 residues. V lost 4 bases, J lost 1 base, and 10 bases lay in between. CDR3 region: CATSERSGAKNIQYF. DNA of the CDR3: TGTGCCACCAGTGAGAGGAGCGGGGCCAAAAACATTCAGTACTTC.

The rearrangement joins TRBV6-6 to TRBJ1-2; D may be TRBD1 (5 bases). Trimming left V 3 bases short and J 1 base short, with 9 bases between. The CDR3 extends over 14 amino acids. CDR1 is MNHNY, CDR2 SVGAGI, per germline (reference sequence). CDR3: CASSYYQGNYGYTF. The CDR3 coding sequence is TGTGCCAGCAGTTATTATCAGGGTAACTATGGCTACACCTTC.

This clone turned up a few times. J is TRBJ1-1 and V is TRBV12-5, with TRBD1 as a possible D gene (6 bases). The CDR3 runs to 14 residues. Looked up from germline, CDR1 is LGHNT and CDR2 is FRNRAP. V was pared by 4 bases and J by 1 base, with 10 bases between. CDR3 in DNA: TGTGCTAGTGGTTCTGTGGACAGGAACACTGAAGCTTTCTTT. This gives the protein CASGSVDRNTEAFF.

V gene TRBV7-9 combines with J gene TRBJ2-7, with D perhaps TRBD1 (6 bases). Germline V CDR1 and CDR2: SEHNR, FQNEAQ (reference sequence). V was trimmed by 3 bases and J by 0 bases, leaving 6 bases between them. This CDR3 contains 13 residues. CDR3 in DNA: TGTGCCAGCAGCTTGGACAGCTCCTACGAGCAGTACGTC. Translating gives CASSLDSSYEQYV.

The chain carries TRBV5-5 and TRBJ1-5; 12 nucleotides match TRBD1. The V gene's germline CDR1 is SGHKS and CDR2 YYEKEE (reference sequence). The CDR3 length is 15 residues. The junction had 4 bases not matched to a gene; V was cut back by 3 bases and J by 6 bases. The CDR3 DNA reads TGTGCCAGCAGCTGGGGACAGGGGGCGGTTCAGCCCCAGCATTTT. It translates to CASSWGQGAVQPQHF. Full variable domain (outside the CDR3, taken from reference TRBV5-5 and TRBJ1-5): DAGVTQSPTHLIKTRGQQVTLRCSPISGHKSVSWYQQVLGQGPQFIFQYYEKEERGRGNFPDRFSARQFPNYSSELNVNALLLGDSALYLCASSWGQGAVQPQHFGDGTRLSIL.

V usage is TRBV2 and J usage is TRBJ2-2, with D tentatively TRBD2 (6 bases). The CDR3 has 16 residues. Germline values: CDR1 SNHLY, CDR2 FYNNEI. Trimming took off 8 bases at V and 5 bases at J, with 21 bases between the two ends. The DNA of the CDR3 is TGTGCCAGCCGAGGACCGGGAGAACGAGGAACCGGGGAGCTGTTTTTT. It specifies CASRGPGERGTGELFF.

This clone occurred a few times. Different DNA sequences within this sample yield the same CDR3. The rearrangement links TRBV7-2 to TRBJ1-2; D might be TRBD1 (6 bases). The germline gives CDR1 SGHTA, CDR2 FQGNSA. V dropped 5 bases and J dropped 0 bases, with 7 bases sitting between them. There are 13 residues in the CDR3. CDR3 sequence (DNA): TGTGCCAGCAGCAGACAGGCTAACTATGGCTACACCTTC. Amino acids: CASSRQANYGYTF.

This sequence joins TRBV30 and TRBJ1-4, with D unresolved. The length of the CDR3 is 17 residues. The V gene lost 0 bases and the J gene lost 7 bases, with 21 bases spanning the gap. In germline, CDR1 is GTSNPN, CDR2 SVGIG (reference sequence). Here the CDR3 DNA reads TGTGCCTGGAGTGTTGGGCAGAGTGCAAAAATGGGTGAAAAACTGTTTTTT. Residues: CAWSVGQSAKMGEKLFF.

This chain joins TRBV2 and TRBJ1-3; D is uncertain. This CDR3 spans 14 amino acids. From germline, CDR1 is SNHLY and CDR2 FYNNEI. Trimming shortened V by 7 bases and J by 6 bases, and 16 bases separated the two germline ends. This CDR3 reads CASKSTYPVNTIYF. In nucleotides, the CDR3 is TGTGCCAGCAAGTCCACCTACCCTGTAAACACCATATATTTT.

This clone has only one observation. The chain has TRBV7-6 and TRBJ1-1; tentative D call: TRBD1 (5 bases). V gave up 5 bases and J gave up 1 base, with 8 bases separating them. Germline-derived CDR1 and CDR2 are SGHVS and FNYEAQ. The CDR3 is 13 amino acids. Here the CDR3 reads CASSRRENTEAFF. CDR3 DNA sequence: TGTGCCAGCAGCCGCAGGGAGAACACTGAAGCTTTCTTT.

The chain uses TRBV7-8 and TRBJ2-3; a possible D gene is TRBD2 (7 bases). CDR1 SGHVS and CDR2 FQNEAQ come from the germline V gene. CDR3 length: 14 amino acids. Trimming pared 5 bases from V and 3 bases from J, leaving 12 bases between. The CDR3 protein is CASSTRGGTDTQYF. As DNA, the CDR3 is TGTGCCAGCAGCACCAGGGGAGGGACAGATACGCAGTATTTT.

This chain joins TRBV7-9 and TRBJ2-2; tentatively, D is TRBD2 (5 bases). Trimming took off 5 bases at V and 7 bases at J, with 14 bases between the two ends. Germline CDR1 reads SEHNR; CDR2 reads FQNEAQ (reference sequence). The CDR3 loop spans 14 amino acids. In DNA, the CDR3 is TGTGCCAGCAGCCGAGACATGGCGGGCGGGGAGCTGTTTTTT. Translating it yields CASSRDMAGGELFF.